Below, one TCR beta chain is given with its context. TCR beta VDJ combinations and CDR3 sequences were profiled from genomic DNA. TCRdb re-called the reads through MiXCR, storing one row per CDR3 protein. The profile shows 200,000 to 250,000 distinct CDR3 sequences, around three fifths of them singletons. The sample is drawn from a study of CD8+CD57+ T cells in acquired aplastic anemia. Whoever was chosen for sequencing had shown CD8+CD57+ cell expansion by flow cytometry. Receipt of therapy had not occurred in any patient by the time of blood sampling. Sequenced: sorted CD4+, CD8+, or CD8+CD57+ T cells (not recorded which) from PBMCs. The receptor's source is a human donor with aplastic anemia.

CDR3 DNA sequence: TGTGCCAGCAGCTCCGAGACGGTCGAGCAGTACTTC. Its translation: CASSSETVEQYF. This chain joins TRBV5-4 and TRBJ2-7; unclear D gene. V lost 3 bases and J lost 6, with 10 bases in between. Germline V gene sequence: CDR1 SGHNT, CDR2 YYREEE (reference sequence). The CDR3 loop spans 12 amino acids.